The next 31 T cell receptor beta chains were all read from a single sample in a study of shared clonotypes between healthy human individuals. Naive-designated CD8 cells lacked CD45RO, were positively enriched for CCR7, and omitted terminally differentiated effector memory CD45RA+ cells. Some clones are missing from TCRdb's copy, which holds only in-frame ones; the method was immunoSEQ multiplex PCR. The repertoire holds under 1 million clones, with approximately 96% as singletons. The sample was naive CD8+ T cells sorted from blood. The receptor set was obtained from a man aged 30 to 39 in good health.

V gene TRBV28 combines with J gene TRBJ1-2; D call uncertain. This CDR3 is built from 14 residues. V lost 7 bases, J lost 6 bases, and 18 bases lay in between. The V gene's germline CDR1 is MDHEN and CDR2 SYDVKM. The CDR3 DNA sequence: TGTGCCAGCACCCTACGTCTTGGAGGGCATGGCTACACCTTC. As protein: CASTLRLGGHGYTF.

The chain couples TRBV28 to TRBJ1-5, with unresolved D. The CDR3 has 13 amino acids. CDR1 and CDR2 (germline): MDHEN, SYDVKM. Trimming cost V 3 bases and J 7 bases, with 10 bases left between them. The CDR3 bases are TGTGCCAGCAGTTTTTTACTCAACCAGCCCCAGCATTTT. Translating it yields CASSFLLNQPQHF.

CDR3 amino acids: CASGDGQDATDTQYF. The CDR3 nucleotides are TGTGCTAGTGGAGATGGACAGGACGCAACAGATACGCAGTATTTT. The chain has TRBV12-5 and TRBJ2-3; TRBD1 agrees at 7 bases. CDR1 and CDR2 from the germline V gene are LGHNT and FRNRAP. V lost 6 bases, J lost 3 bases, and 9 bases stayed unmatched. The CDR3 runs to 15 residues.

The chain is built from TRBV28 and TRBJ2-3, with TRBD2 matching over 8 bases. CDR1 and CDR2 from the germline V gene are MDHEN and SYDVKM. The V segment lost 5 bases and the J segment 0 bases; nucleotides outside the gene matches: 7. CDR3 length equals 16 residues. The CDR3 is CASSQLAGSSTDTQYF. CDR3 nucleotides: TGTGCCAGCAGTCAGTTAGCGGGGTCTAGCACAGATACGCAGTATTTT.

The rearrangement uses TRBV25-1 and TRBJ2-2, with TRBD1 as a possible D gene (6 bases). Looked up from germline, CDR1 is MGHDK and CDR2 is SYGVNS. Trimming left V 1 base short and J 3 bases short, with 9 bases between. The CDR3 is 15 residues long. The CDR3 nucleotides read TGTGCCAGCAGTGAATTAGGACAGCACACCGGGGAGCTGTTTTTT. It is translated as CASSELGQHTGELFF.

The rearrangement links TRBV11-2 to TRBJ2-7, with 10 bases fitting TRBD2. Germline-derived CDR1 and CDR2 are SGHAT and FQNNGV. Trimming cost V 1 base and J 4 bases; bases outside gene matches: 7. This CDR3 contains 16 residues. CDR3 sequence reads: CASSLVLAGTNYEQYF. The DNA of the CDR3 is TGTGCCAGCAGCTTAGTACTAGCGGGAACCAATTACGAGCAGTACTTC.

This clone was detected once. The genes are TRBV7-9 and TRBJ1-4; 7 nucleotides line up with TRBD1. J lost 7 bases, V lost 5 bases, and 10 bases had no gene match. The CDR3 spans 15 residues. In germline, CDR1 is SEHNR, CDR2 FQNEAQ (reference sequence). CDR3 residues: CASSEDRAWSEKLFF. DNA of the CDR3: TGTGCCAGCAGCGAAGACAGGGCCTGGAGTGAAAAACTGTTTTTT.

The chain combines TRBV2 with TRBJ2-5, with D hard to call. V was shortened by 6 bases and J by 3 bases, with 5 bases between the two germline ends. The length of the CDR3 is 11 residues. CDR1 and CDR2 (germline): SNHLY, FYNNEI. The CDR3 sequence is CASRGKETQYF. CDR3 in DNA: TGTGCCAGCAGGGGTAAAGAGACCCAGTACTTC.

This clone was counted a single time. The same CDR3 also results from other DNA sequences found in this sample. This rearrangement joins TRBV7-9 to TRBJ2-7; D may be TRBD1 (5 bases). Germline V CDR1 and CDR2: SEHNR, FQNEAQ (reference sequence). Trimming stripped 5 bases from V and 2 bases from J, with 7 bases between. The CDR3 is made up of 12 amino acids. CDR3 sequence: CASSEGAYEQYF. CDR3 sequence (DNA): TGTGCCAGCAGCGAAGGGGCCTACGAGCAGTACTTC. The full variable domain, in which reference TRBV7-9 and TRBJ2-7 provide the parts outside the CDR3, is DTGVSQNPRHKITKRGQNVTFRCDPISEHNRLYWYRQTLGQGPEFLTYFQNEAQLEKSRLLSDRFSAERPKGSFSTLEIQRTEQGDSAMYLCASSEGAYEQYFGPGTRLTVT.

The rearrangement uses TRBV5-4 and TRBJ2-1, with D uncertain. Germline-derived CDR1 and CDR2 are SGHNT and YYREEE (reference sequence). V lost 2 bases and J 9 bases, leaving 9 bases between the germline ends. This CDR3 spans 12 amino acids. The CDR3 DNA reads TGTGCCAGCAGCTTCCATACGGGTGAGCAGTTCTTC. This sequence encodes CASSFHTGEQFF.

The chain combines TRBV15 with TRBJ1-1; no clear D. The CDR3 loop spans 14 amino acids. The V and J ends lost 5 bases and 1 base respectively, with 11 bases between them. The germline V gene has CDR1 LNHNV and CDR2 YYDKDF (reference sequence). This CDR3 is CATSEGARNTEAFF. CDR3 DNA: TGTGCCACCAGCGAGGGTGCGCGGAACACTGAAGCTTTCTTT.

The chain joins TRBV7-9 to TRBJ2-1, with a weak D call TRBD1 (6 bases). Germline CDR1 is SEHNR and CDR2 is FQNEAQ (reference sequence). The ends were cut back, 6 bases at V and 9 bases at J, with 24 bases in the middle. CDR3 length: 16 amino acids. The CDR3 sequence: CASRTTALGARVEQFF. The CDR3 DNA sequence: TGTGCCAGCAGGACTACAGCGCTGGGGGCTCGAGTTGAGCAGTTCTTC.

The gene calls are TRBV11-2 and TRBJ2-7, with D possibly matching TRBD1 (8 bases). V was trimmed by 2 bases and J by 5 bases, leaving 16 bases between them. The CDR3 sequence is 15 residues long. CDR1 and CDR2 (germline): SGHAT, FQNNGV. Here the CDR3 DNA reads TGTGCCAGCAGCTTAAGCGGAACAGGGGGGGACGAGCAGTACTTC. Translated: CASSLSGTGGDEQYF.

The V gene is TRBV9, the J gene TRBJ2-3, with TRBD1 identical over 11 bases. The CDR3 is 16 amino acids. CDR1 and CDR2 from the germline V gene are SGDLS and YYNGEE. The ends lost 4 bases at V and 4 bases at J; junction bases unmatched: 8. CDR3 protein: CASSPRRTGGADTQYF. The DNA of the CDR3 is TGTGCCAGCAGCCCCAGACGGACAGGGGGCGCAGATACGCAGTATTTT.

The chain couples TRBV28 to TRBJ1-5; D remains unclear. V lost 1 base and J 3 bases, leaving 7 bases between the germline ends. This CDR3 has 14 residues. Germline V CDR1 and CDR2: MDHEN, SYDVKM. CDR3 sequence: CASSLLRANQPQHF. The CDR3 nucleotides read TGTGCCAGCAGTTTATTAAGGGCCAATCAGCCCCAGCATTTT.

The chain links TRBV28 to TRBJ2-5, with 8 bases identical to TRBD1. The CDR3 spans 15 residues. Germline values: CDR1 MDHEN, CDR2 SYDVKM. The J segment lost 1 base and the V segment lost 5 bases, leaving 6 bases of the junction unmatched. CDR3 nucleotides: TGTGCCAGCAGTCCCACCCAGGGGGCCCAAGAGACCCAGTACTTC. Amino acids: CASSPTQGAQETQYF.

The chain joins TRBV7-6 to TRBJ2-7, with D unresolved. Trimming removed 5 bases at V and 2 bases at J, with 10 bases between. This CDR3 comprises 13 residues. Germline V CDR1 and CDR2: SGHVS, FNYEAQ. In DNA, the CDR3 is TGTGCCAGCAGCCTACCCGGACCCTACGAGCAGTACTTC. Encoded protein: CASSLPGPYEQYF.

The chain joins TRBV11-2 to TRBJ2-2; no clear D. V was pared by 2 bases and J by 7 bases, with 2 bases between. Per germline, CDR1 SGHAT and CDR2 FQNNGV. This CDR3 is 11 amino acids long. The CDR3 is CASSLIGELFF. CDR3 nucleotides: TGTGCCAGCAGCTTAATCGGGGAGCTGTTTTTT.

This clone has a single count. The chain recombines TRBV7-9 with TRBJ2-5, with no clear D. Germline loops: CDR1 SEHNR, CDR2 FQNEAQ (reference sequence). V was pared by 2 bases and J by 5 bases, with 15 bases between. The length of the CDR3 is 15 residues. The CDR3 loop reads CASSLPTWGEETQYF. CDR3 nucleotides: TGTGCCAGCAGCTTACCGACGTGGGGTGAGGAGACCCAGTACTTC.

V usage is TRBV29-1 and J usage is TRBJ2-7; TRBD1 is a possible D gene (6 bases). The length of the CDR3 is 13 residues. Germline V gene sequence: CDR1 SQVTM, CDR2 ANQGSEA. V lost 4 bases, J lost 2 bases, and 12 bases lay in between. CDR3 residues: CSVVWGQAYEQYF. The CDR3 bases are TGCAGCGTTGTCTGGGGGCAAGCCTACGAGCAGTACTTC.

This chain joins TRBV6-6 and TRBJ2-7, with a weak D call TRBD1 (5 bases). The V gene's germline CDR1 is MNHNY and CDR2 SVGAGI (reference sequence). Trimming removed 7 bases from V and 2 bases from J, with 9 bases in between. The CDR3 spans 12 residues. Here the CDR3 reads CASTLDTYEQYF. DNA for the CDR3: TGTGCCAGCACCCTGGACACCTACGAGCAGTACTTC.

The chain is built from TRBV5-1 and TRBJ2-1; D may match TRBD1 or TRBD2 (5 bases each). The CDR3 totals 17 residues. The germline CDR1 and CDR2 sequences are SGHRS and YFSETQ. V lost 0 bases, J lost 0 bases, and 13 bases lay in between. The DNA for the CDR3 is TGCGCCAGCAGCTTGGGGGACCAAGAAAGCTCCTACAATGAGCAGTTCTTC. Protein product: CASSLGDQESSYNEQFF.

V usage is TRBV7-2 and J usage is TRBJ2-3; D call uncertain. CDR3 length: 12 residues. CDR1 and CDR2 (germline): SGHTA, FQGNSA. Deletions cut 3 bases from V and 2 bases from J, with 3 bases between. The CDR3 DNA follows: TGTGCCAGCAGCTTCCCCACAGATACGCAGTATTTT. Amino acids: CASSFPTDTQYF.

The rearrangement uses TRBV25-1 and TRBJ2-7; either TRBD1 or TRBD2 may fit D (5 bases each). This CDR3 spans 15 amino acids. Germline V lookup: CDR1 MGHDK, CDR2 SYGVNS. Trimming shortened V by 0 bases and J by 0 bases, and 9 bases separated the two germline ends. The CDR3 sequence: CASSEYGAYSYEQYF. The DNA of the CDR3 is TGTGCCAGCAGTGAATACGGGGCCTACTCCTACGAGCAGTACTTC.

As to this clone: Distinct nucleotide sequences in the sample also encode this CDR3. The chain combines TRBV29-1 with TRBJ2-7; 10 bases fit TRBD1. This CDR3 is 13 amino acids long. Germline CDR1 is SQVTM and CDR2 is ANQGSEA. V was pared by 7 bases and J by 0 bases, with 3 bases of the junction left unmatched. The CDR3 nucleotides are TGCAGCGGGGGGACAGGGGACTCCTACGAGCAGTACTTC. The encoded protein is CSGGTGDSYEQYF.

This chain links TRBV11-2 with TRBJ1-2; D uncertain. CDR1 is SGHAT, CDR2 FQNNGV, per germline. The ends were cut back, 0 bases at V and 4 bases at J, with 6 bases in the middle. This CDR3 is 13 amino acids long. The CDR3 DNA reads TGTGCCAGCAGCTTAGAAGTTATCTATGGCTACACCTTC. It specifies CASSLEVIYGYTF. The full variable domain, completed using reference TRBV11-2 and TRBJ1-2, is EAGVAQSPRYKIIEKRQSVAFWCNPISGHATLYWYQQILGQGPKLLIQFQNNGVVDDSQLPKDRFSAERLKGVDSTLKIQPAKLEDSAVYLCASSLEVIYGYTFGSGTRLTVV.

The chain joins TRBV10-3 to TRBJ2-7, with a tentative D call TRBD1 (5 bases). Trimming shortened V by 3 bases and J by 0 bases, and 6 bases separated the two germline ends. Germline CDR1 and CDR2: ENHRY and SYGVKD. CDR3 length: 13 amino acids. The CDR3 loop reads CAISEQASYEQYF. The CDR3 DNA sequence: TGTGCCATCAGTGAACAGGCCTCCTACGAGCAGTACTTC.

The DNA for the CDR3 is TGTGCCAGCAGTTTAACTTCACAGGGGCCAAGCTCTGGAAACACCATATATTTT. It yields the protein CASSLTSQGPSSGNTIYF. The V gene is TRBV28, the J gene TRBJ1-3; 7 bases align to TRBD1. Germline CDR1 MDHEN, CDR2 SYDVKM. The CDR3 runs to 18 residues. Germline trimming cut 2 bases from V and 0 bases from J; bases unmatched to any gene: 10. The entire variable domain, with the rest obtained from reference TRBV28 and TRBJ1-3, is as follows: DVKVTQSSRYLVKRTGEKVFLECVQDMDHENMFWYRQDPGLGLRLIYFSYDVKMKEKGDIPEGYSVSREKKERFSLILESASTNQTSMYLCASSLTSQGPSSGNTIYFGEGSWLTVV.

V is TRBV4-1 and J is TRBJ2-2; TRBD2 aligns across 9 bases. The CDR3 extends over 16 amino acids. Germline V gene data show CDR1 as MGHRA and CDR2 as YSYEKL. The J segment lost 5 bases and the V segment lost 2 bases, leaving 6 bases of the junction unmatched. CDR3 DNA: TGCGCCAGCAGCCAAATGGCGGGAGGGCCTACCGGGGAGCTGTTTTTT. Protein product: CASSQMAGGPTGELFF.

The chain uses TRBV7-9 and TRBJ1-2; no clear D. The CDR3 is 15 residues long. Trimming took 4 bases from V and 4 from J, leaving 16 bases between them. Germline CDR1 reads SEHNR; CDR2 reads FQNEAQ (reference sequence). The CDR3 spells CASSSNGRTRYGYTF. The CDR3 coding sequence is TGTGCCAGCAGCTCAAACGGACGTACACGCTATGGCTACACCTTC.

The chain recombines TRBV7-2 with TRBJ2-1, with 9 bases that match TRBD2. Per germline, CDR1 SGHTA and CDR2 FQGNSA. Germline trimming cut 1 base from V and 0 bases from J; bases unmatched to any gene: 10. The CDR3 sequence is 19 residues long. CDR3: CASSLGMVGSGSSYNEQFF. DNA for the CDR3: TGTGCCAGCAGCTTAGGGATGGTAGGTAGCGGGAGCTCCTACAATGAGCAGTTCTTC.